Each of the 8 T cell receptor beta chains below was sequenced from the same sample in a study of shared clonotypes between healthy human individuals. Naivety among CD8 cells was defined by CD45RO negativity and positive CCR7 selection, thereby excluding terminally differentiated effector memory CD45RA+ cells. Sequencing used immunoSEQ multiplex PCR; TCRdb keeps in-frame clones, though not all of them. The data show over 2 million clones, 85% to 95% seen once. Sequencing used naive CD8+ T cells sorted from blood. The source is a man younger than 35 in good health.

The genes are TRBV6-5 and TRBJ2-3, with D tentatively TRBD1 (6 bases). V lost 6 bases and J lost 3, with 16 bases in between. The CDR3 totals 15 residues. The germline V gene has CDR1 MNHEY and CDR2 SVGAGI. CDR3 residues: CASSLSDGTTDTQYF. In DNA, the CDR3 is TGTGCCAGCAGCCTATCAGACGGGACAACAGATACGCAGTATTTT.

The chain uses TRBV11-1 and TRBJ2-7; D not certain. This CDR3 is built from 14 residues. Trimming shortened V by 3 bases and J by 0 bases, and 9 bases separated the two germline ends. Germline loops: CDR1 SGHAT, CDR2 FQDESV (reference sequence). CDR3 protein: CASSLSAPSYEQYF. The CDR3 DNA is TGTGCCAGCAGCTTGAGCGCCCCCTCCTACGAGCAGTACTTC.

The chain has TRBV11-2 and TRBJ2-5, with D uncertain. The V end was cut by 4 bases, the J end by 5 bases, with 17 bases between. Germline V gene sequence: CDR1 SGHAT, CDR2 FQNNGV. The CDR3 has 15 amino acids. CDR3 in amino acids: CASSSRVPMRETQYF. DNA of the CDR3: TGTGCCAGCAGCTCCCGGGTCCCAATGAGGGAGACCCAGTACTTC.

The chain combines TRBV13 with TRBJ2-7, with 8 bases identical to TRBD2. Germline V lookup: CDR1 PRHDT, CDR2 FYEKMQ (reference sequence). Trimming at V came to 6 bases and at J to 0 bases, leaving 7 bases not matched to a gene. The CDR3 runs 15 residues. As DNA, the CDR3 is TGTGCCAGCAGGTTCCAGCGGGGGAACTCCTACGAGCAGTACTTC. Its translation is CASRFQRGNSYEQYF.

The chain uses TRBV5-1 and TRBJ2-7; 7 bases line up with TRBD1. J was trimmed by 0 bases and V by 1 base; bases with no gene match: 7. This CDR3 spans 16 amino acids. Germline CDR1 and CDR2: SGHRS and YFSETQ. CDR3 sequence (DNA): TGCGCCAGCAGCTTGAACCGGGACAGCAACTCCTACGAGCAGTACTTC. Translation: CASSLNRDSNSYEQYF. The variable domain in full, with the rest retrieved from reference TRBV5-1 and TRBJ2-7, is KAGVTQTPRYLIKTRGQQVTLSCSPISGHRSVSWYQQTPGQGLQFLFEYFSETQRNKGNFPGRFSGRQFSNSRSEMNVSTLELGDSALYLCASSLNRDSNSYEQYFGPGTRLTVT.

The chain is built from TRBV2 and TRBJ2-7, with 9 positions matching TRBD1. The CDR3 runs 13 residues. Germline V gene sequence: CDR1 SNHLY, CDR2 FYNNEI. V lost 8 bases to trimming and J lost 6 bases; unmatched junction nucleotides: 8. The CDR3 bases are TGTGCCAGCTTCCGGGACAGGGTATTCGAGCAGTACTTC. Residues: CASFRDRVFEQYF. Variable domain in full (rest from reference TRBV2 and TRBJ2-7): EPEVTQTPSHQVTQMGQEVILRCVPISNHLYFYWYRQILGQKVEFLVSFYNNEISEKSEIFDDQFSVERPDGSNFTLKIRSTKLEDSAMYFCASFRDRVFEQYFGPGTRLTVT.

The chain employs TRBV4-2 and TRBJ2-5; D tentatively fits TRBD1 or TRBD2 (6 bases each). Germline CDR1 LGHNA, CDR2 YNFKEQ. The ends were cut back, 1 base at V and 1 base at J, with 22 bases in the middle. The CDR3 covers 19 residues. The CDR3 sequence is CASSQGGWGAQSGQETQYF. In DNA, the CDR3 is TGTGCCAGCAGCCAAGGAGGGTGGGGGGCTCAGAGCGGCCAAGAGACCCAGTACTTC.

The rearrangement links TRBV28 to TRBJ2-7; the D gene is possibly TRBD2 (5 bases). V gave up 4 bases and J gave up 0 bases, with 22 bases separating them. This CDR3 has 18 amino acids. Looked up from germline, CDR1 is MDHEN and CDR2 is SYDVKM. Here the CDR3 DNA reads TGTGCCAGCAGTTGGGAGACTACGCGAGAACGCAGCTCCTACGAGCAGTACTTC. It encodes CASSWETTRERSSYEQYF.